These 29 T cell receptor beta chains share one sample of origin, sequenced in a study of T cell responses to AZD1222 COVID-19 vaccine. Method: immunoSEQ multiplex PCR; TCRdb's copy keeps in-frame clones and lacks some. The sample lists over 130,000 clones, 85% to 95% seen once, with around 1.3% in the top ten. The material was peripheral blood, obtained on day 0 of AZD1222 vaccination. The receptors come from an adult in good health.

The chain has TRBV6-5 and TRBJ1-2; D is possibly TRBD1 (6 bases). The V and J ends lost 1 base and 8 bases respectively, with 17 bases between them. Germline CDR1 and CDR2: MNHEY and SVGAGI. There are 15 residues in the CDR3. CDR3 loop: CASSYFGGGQQGYTF. CDR3 sequence (DNA): TGTGCCAGCAGTTACTTTGGGGGAGGACAGCAGGGCTACACCTTC.

The chain combines TRBV28 with TRBJ1-2, with a possible D match to TRBD1 (6 bases). Germline V CDR1 and CDR2: MDHEN, SYDVKM. This CDR3 is 12 amino acids long. V was cut by 6 bases and J by 4 bases, with 9 bases left in between. This CDR3 reads CASRGQPYGYTF. CDR3 DNA sequence: TGTGCCAGCAGAGGACAGCCCTATGGCTACACCTTC.

The rearrangement uses TRBV18 and TRBJ2-7, with a weak D call TRBD2 (5 bases). From germline, CDR1 is KGHSH and CDR2 LQKENI. Trimming cost V 2 bases and J 4 bases, with 15 bases left between them. The CDR3 contains 15 residues. CDR3 sequence reads: CASSPFEGLGYEQYV. DNA of the CDR3: TGTGCCAGCTCACCATTTGAGGGCCTGGGTTACGAGCAGTACGTC.

This clone was recorded a few times. V usage is TRBV7-2 and J usage is TRBJ1-1; 7 positions match TRBD1. In germline, CDR1 is SGHTA, CDR2 FQGNSA. The CDR3 spans 17 residues. The V and J ends lost 3 bases and 3 bases, in that order; junction bases with no gene match: 13. Here the CDR3 reads CASSFSRGRWAYTEAFF. The CDR3 DNA follows: TGTGCCAGCAGCTTCTCTAGGGGGCGTTGGGCATACACTGAAGCTTTCTTT.

J is TRBJ1-3 and V is TRBV19, with D hard to call. Germline CDR1 and CDR2: LNHDA and SQIVND (reference sequence). V lost 3 bases and J 3 bases, leaving 12 bases between the germline ends. The CDR3 runs to 15 residues. CDR3 in DNA: TGTGCCAGTAGTATCCTGTTGGGGAGTGGAAACACCATATATTTT. It specifies CASSILLGSGNTIYF.

This chain connects TRBV7-2 to TRBJ1-6; TRBD1 might be the D (5 bases). Trimming took off 5 bases at V and 10 bases at J, with 15 bases between the two ends. The germline V gene has CDR1 SGHTA and CDR2 FQGNSA. There are 14 residues in the CDR3. The CDR3 is CASSQQDPPSPLHF. CDR3 sequence (DNA): TGTGCCAGCAGCCAACAGGACCCCCCCTCACCCCTCCACTTT. The full variable domain, its missing parts supplied by reference TRBV7-2 and TRBJ1-6, is GAGVSQSPSNKVTEKGKDVELRCDPISGHTALYWYRQSLGQGLEFLIYFQGNSAPDKSGLPSDRFSAERTGGSVSTLTIQRTQQEDSAVYLCASSQQDPPSPLHFGNGTRLTVT.

CDR3 region: CASSAHWQRSGNTIYF. DNA for the CDR3: TGTGCCAGCAGCGCCCACTGGCAACGCTCTGGAAACACCATATATTTT. The chain links TRBV3-1 (or the pseudogene TRBV3-2) to TRBJ1-3; D is uncertain. Germline loops: CDR1 LGHDT, CDR2 YNNKEL (reference sequence). V lost 5 bases to trimming and J lost 0 bases, with 14 bases between them. The CDR3 sequence is 16 residues long.

Notes on this clone: This sample also contains other DNA sequences that code for the same CDR3. The chain carries TRBV12-5 and TRBJ1-3; D is uncertain. The germline gives CDR1 LGHNT, CDR2 FRNRAP. The V and J ends lost 5 bases and 4 bases respectively, with 3 bases between them. This CDR3 comprises 11 residues. The chain's CDR3 is CASGLGNTIYF. CDR3 bases: TGTGCTAGTGGTCTGGGAAACACCATATATTTT.

The rearrangement uses TRBV18 and TRBJ2-7, with TRBD2 identical over 7 bases. The length of the CDR3 is 14 residues. Losses at the gene ends were 2 bases for V and 2 bases for J; bases not matched to a gene: 3. Per germline, CDR1 KGHSH and CDR2 LQKENI. The CDR3 reads CASSPRAGTYEQYV. The CDR3 DNA is TGTGCCAGCTCACCAAGAGCGGGAACCTACGAGCAGTACGTC.

A single count supports this clone. The rearrangement uses TRBV10-2 and TRBJ2-7; D may be TRBD2 (5 bases). This CDR3 region has 13 residues. V was shortened by 4 bases and J by 3 bases, with 10 bases between the two germline ends. Germline CDR1 WSHSY, CDR2 SAAADI. CDR3 sequence reads: CASSVQRSYEQYV. Written as DNA, the CDR3 is TGCGCCAGCAGTGTCCAGCGGAGCTACGAGCAGTACGTC.

V usage is TRBV6-5 and J usage is TRBJ1-4, with D tentatively TRBD1 (5 bases). Germline CDR1 MNHEY, CDR2 SVGAGI. Trimming pared 5 bases from V and 3 bases from J, leaving 10 bases between. The CDR3 totals 14 residues. The CDR3 here is CASSPDSPNEKLFF. In nucleotides, the CDR3 is TGTGCCAGCAGTCCAGACAGCCCTAATGAAAAACTGTTTTTT.

This chain joins TRBV9 and TRBJ1-1; maybe TRBD1 (6 bases). The CDR3 sequence is 13 residues long. V dropped 4 bases and J dropped 7 bases, with 14 bases sitting between them. Germline CDR1 SGDLS, CDR2 YYNGEE. CDR3 DNA sequence: TGTGCCAGCAGCCAAACGTCAGGGGATGAAGCTTTCTTT. This translates into CASSQTSGDEAFF.

The V call is TRBV6-5, the J call TRBJ1-4; 7 bases line up with TRBD1. The V gene end was trimmed by 4 bases and the J gene end by 8 bases; junction bases not matched to a gene: 4. This CDR3 comprises 13 residues. Per the germline V gene, CDR1 is MNHEY and CDR2 is SVGAGI. The chain's CDR3 is CASSSLTGEKLFF. DNA for the CDR3: TGTGCCAGCAGTTCCCTGACAGGGGAAAAACTGTTTTTT.

The rearrangement joins TRBV9 to TRBJ1-5; TRBD1 agrees at 9 bases. The germline CDR1 and CDR2 sequences are SGDLS and YYNGEE. Losses at the gene ends were 4 bases for V and 3 bases for J; bases not matched to a gene: 5. This CDR3 spans 15 amino acids. The chain's CDR3 is CASSSGQGPNQPQHF. CDR3 DNA sequence: TGTGCCAGCAGCTCGGGACAGGGACCCAATCAGCCCCAGCATTTT.

The V call is TRBV7-2, the J call TRBJ2-1; 10 nucleotides match TRBD2. Germline CDR1 SGHTA, CDR2 FQGNSA. J gave up 6 bases and V 3 bases, and 5 bases lay outside the gene matches. The length of the CDR3 is 15 residues. This CDR3 is CASSFPSGSRNEQFF. In DNA form, the CDR3 reads TGTGCCAGCAGCTTCCCTAGCGGGAGCCGCAATGAGCAGTTCTTC.

V usage is TRBV19 and J usage is TRBJ1-1, with D tentatively TRBD1 (5 bases). In germline, CDR1 is LNHDA, CDR2 SQIVND (reference sequence). The CDR3 spans 15 residues. Between the trimmed V and J ends, which lost 3 bases and 1 base, there was a span of 12 bases. The CDR3 DNA is TGTGCCAGTAGTATGGGAGGGGCGAGGAACACTGAAGCTTTCTTT. Encoded protein: CASSMGGARNTEAFF.

The V gene is TRBV5-6, the J gene TRBJ1-1; no firm D call. This CDR3 comprises 14 residues. V was clipped by 0 bases and J by 1 base, with 7 bases between them. Looked up from germline, CDR1 is SGHDT and CDR2 is YYEEEE. The CDR3 loop is CASSLVWRNTEAFF. In nucleotides, the CDR3 is TGTGCCAGCAGCTTGGTTTGGCGGAACACTGAAGCTTTCTTT.

The chain carries TRBV7-2 and TRBJ2-1; 7 nucleotides agree with TRBD2. There are 15 residues in the CDR3. Germline V gives CDR1 SGHTA, CDR2 FQGNSA. With 7 bases clipped from V and 6 bases from J, the junction kept 12 bases outside the gene matches. This chain's CDR3 is CASTPVAGVFNEQFF. CDR3 in DNA: TGTGCCAGCACGCCAGTGGCGGGAGTATTCAATGAGCAGTTCTTC.

This clone was seen just once. This chain uses TRBV4-2 with TRBJ2-1; possibly TRBD2 for D (6 bases). The CDR3 has 14 amino acids. The V gene lost 7 bases and the J gene lost 9 bases, with 19 bases spanning the gap. Germline V gives CDR1 LGHNA, CDR2 YNFKEQ. This chain's CDR3 is CASISPGVNAEQFF. For the CDR3, the DNA is TGTGCCAGCATTTCGCCGGGGGTAAATGCTGAGCAGTTCTTC.

The CDR3 region is CASSQEYGGGNSPLHF. CDR3 DNA sequence: TGTGCCAGCAGCCAAGAGTACGGAGGAGGAAATTCACCCCTCCACTTT. This chain joins TRBV3-1 (or the pseudogene TRBV3-2) and TRBJ1-6; D is uncertain. V lost 0 bases to trimming and J lost 7 bases, with 13 bases between them. The CDR3 is made up of 16 amino acids. Per the germline V gene, CDR1 is LGHDT and CDR2 is YNNKEL (reference sequence).

This clone was seen only a few times. The chain recombines TRBV4-1 with TRBJ2-5, with TRBD2 matching 11 bases. V was pared by 3 bases and J by 5 bases, with 8 bases of the junction left unmatched. The CDR3 is 16 amino acids. Germline V gene lookup returns CDR1 MGHRA and CDR2 YSYEKL. In nucleotides, the CDR3 is TGCGCCAGCAGCCAGTCGACTAGCGGGGTTAAGGAGACCCAGTACTTC. It yields the protein CASSQSTSGVKETQYF.

The V gene is TRBV5-1, the J gene TRBJ1-3; TRBD1 might be the D (5 bases). Germline CDR1 is SGHRS and CDR2 is YFSETQ. The CDR3 runs to 18 residues. V was trimmed by 0 bases and J by 2 bases, leaving 18 bases between them. In nucleotides, the CDR3 is TGCGCCAGCAGCTTGGGATCTGGTCGTCGAGGGGCTGGAAACACCATATATTTT. Its protein product is CASSLGSGRRGAGNTIYF.

The V gene is TRBV4-2, the J gene TRBJ2-1; D is undetermined. CDR1 and CDR2 from the germline V gene are LGHNA and YNFKEQ. The CDR3 has 15 amino acids. V lost 1 base and J lost 0, with 7 bases in between. Written as DNA, the CDR3 is TGTGCCAGCAGCCAAGGACCCAACTCCTACAATGAGCAGTTCTTC. Protein product: CASSQGPNSYNEQFF.

The rearrangement uses TRBV5-6 and TRBJ1-3; D remains ambiguous. Between the trimmed V and J ends, which lost 2 bases and 3 bases, there was a span of 15 bases. The CDR3 is made up of 16 amino acids. The V gene's germline CDR1 is SGHDT and CDR2 YYEEEE. The chain's CDR3 is CASSFLGSAFGNTIYF. The CDR3 nucleotides read TGTGCCAGCAGCTTCCTGGGCTCCGCCTTTGGAAACACCATATATTTT. Filled out from reference TRBV5-6 and TRBJ1-3, the complete variable domain reads DAGVTQSPTHLIKTRGQQVTLRCSPKSGHDTVSWYQQALGQGPQFIFQYYEEEERQRGNFPDRFSGHQFPNYSSELNVNALLLGDSALYLCASSFLGSAFGNTIYFGEGSWLTVV.

The gene calls are TRBV10-3 and TRBJ2-5, with TRBD1 matching 8 bases. Trimming took 3 bases from V and 1 from J; bases not matched to a gene: 7. From germline, CDR1 is ENHRY and CDR2 SYGVKD. This CDR3 spans 16 amino acids. CDR3 amino acids: CAISEGTGSFQETQYF. CDR3 DNA: TGTGCCATCAGTGAAGGGACAGGATCTTTCCAAGAGACCCAGTACTTC.

The chain joins TRBV2 to TRBJ1-4, with 9 bases aligning to TRBD1. After removal of 7 bases from V and 8 bases from J, the junction contained 5 bases not matched to a gene. CDR1 is SNHLY, CDR2 FYNNEI, per germline. The CDR3 has 13 amino acids. DNA of the CDR3: TGTGCCAGCATGGGACAGGGCAGCGAAAAACTGTTTTTT. Amino acids: CASMGQGSEKLFF. Supplemented by reference TRBV2 and TRBJ1-4, the full variable domain reads EPEVTQTPSHQVTQMGQEVILRCVPISNHLYFYWYRQILGQKVEFLVSFYNNEISEKSEIFDDQFSVERPDGSNFTLKIRSTKLEDSAMYFCASMGQGSEKLFFGSGTQLSVL.

The V gene is TRBV6-5, the J gene TRBJ1-5; tentatively, D is TRBD1 (5 bases). This CDR3 contains 11 residues. CDR1 and CDR2 from the germline V gene are MNHEY and SVGAGI. This CDR3 reads CGSGGYQPQHF. CDR3 nucleotide sequence: TGTGGGTCGGGGGGATATCAGCCCCAGCATTTT.

The V gene is TRBV7-9, the J gene TRBJ1-6, with a weak D call TRBD1 (5 bases). Trimming shortened V by 1 base and J by 6 bases, and 10 bases separated the two germline ends. CDR3 length: 15 amino acids. Germline loops: CDR1 SEHNR, CDR2 FQNEAQ (reference sequence). CDR3 loop: CASSLESGPNSPLHF. The CDR3, as DNA: TGTGCCAGCAGCTTAGAGTCAGGGCCTAATTCACCCCTCCACTTT. Supplemented by reference TRBV7-9 and TRBJ1-6, the full variable domain reads DTGVSQNPRHKITKRGQNVTFRCDPISEHNRLYWYRQTLGQGPEFLTYFQNEAQLEKSRLLSDRFSAERPKGSFSTLEIQRTEQGDSAMYLCASSLESGPNSPLHFGNGTRLTVT.

This chain connects TRBV29-1 to TRBJ2-5; tentative D call: TRBD2 (6 bases). V lost 0 bases and J lost 0, with 8 bases in between. Germline CDR1 SQVTM, CDR2 ANQGSEA. This CDR3 has 14 residues. CDR3 loop: CSVEEGTYQETQYF. The CDR3 DNA reads TGCAGCGTTGAAGAAGGGACTTACCAAGAGACCCAGTACTTC.